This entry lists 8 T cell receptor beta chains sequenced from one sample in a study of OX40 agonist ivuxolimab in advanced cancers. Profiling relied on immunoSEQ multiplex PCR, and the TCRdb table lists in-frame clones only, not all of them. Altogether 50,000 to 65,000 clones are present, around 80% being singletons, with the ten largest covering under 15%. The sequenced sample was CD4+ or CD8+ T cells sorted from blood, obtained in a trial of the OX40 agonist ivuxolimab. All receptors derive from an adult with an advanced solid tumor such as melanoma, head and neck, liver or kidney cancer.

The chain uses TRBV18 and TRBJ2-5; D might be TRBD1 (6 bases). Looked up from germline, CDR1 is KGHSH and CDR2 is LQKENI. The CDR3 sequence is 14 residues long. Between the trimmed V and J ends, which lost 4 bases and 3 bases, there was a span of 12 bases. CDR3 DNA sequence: TGTGCCAGCTCACAGAAACAGGGTAAAGAGACCCAGTACTTC. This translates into CASSQKQGKETQYF.

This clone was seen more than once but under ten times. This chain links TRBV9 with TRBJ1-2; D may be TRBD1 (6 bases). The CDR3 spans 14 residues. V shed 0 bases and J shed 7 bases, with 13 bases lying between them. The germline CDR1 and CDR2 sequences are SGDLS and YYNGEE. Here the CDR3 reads CASSVDREGFGYTF. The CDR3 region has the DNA TGTGCCAGCAGCGTAGACAGGGAAGGTTTTGGCTACACCTTC.

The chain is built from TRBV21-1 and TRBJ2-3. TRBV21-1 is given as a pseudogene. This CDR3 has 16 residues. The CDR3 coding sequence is TGTGCCAGCAGCAACCGGGACCGTGAGAGTTCAGATACGCAGTATTTT. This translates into CASSNRDRESSDTQYF.

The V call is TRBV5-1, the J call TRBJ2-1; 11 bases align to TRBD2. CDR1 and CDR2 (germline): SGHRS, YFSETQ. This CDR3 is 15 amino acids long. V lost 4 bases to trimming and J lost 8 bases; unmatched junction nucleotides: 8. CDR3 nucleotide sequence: TGCGCCAGCAGCGCGCTTAGCGGGAGGGCTGATGAGCAGTTCTTC. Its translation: CASSALSGRADEQFF.

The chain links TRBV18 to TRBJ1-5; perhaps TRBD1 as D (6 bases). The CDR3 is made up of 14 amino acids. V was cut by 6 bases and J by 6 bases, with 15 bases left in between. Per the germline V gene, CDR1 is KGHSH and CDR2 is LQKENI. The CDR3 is CASSQQGTGQPQHF. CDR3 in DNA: TGTGCCAGCTCCCAACAGGGTACAGGTCAGCCCCAGCATTTT.

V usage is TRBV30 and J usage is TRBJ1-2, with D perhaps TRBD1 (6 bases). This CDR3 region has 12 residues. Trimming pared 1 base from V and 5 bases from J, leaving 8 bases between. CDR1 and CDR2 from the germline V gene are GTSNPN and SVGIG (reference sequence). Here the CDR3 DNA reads TGTGCCTGGAGTGACAGGGATTATGGCTACACCTTC. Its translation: CAWSDRDYGYTF. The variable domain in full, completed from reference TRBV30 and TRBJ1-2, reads SQTIHQWPATLVQPVGSPLSLECTVEGTSNPNLYWYRQAAGRGLQLLFYSVGIGQISSEVPQNLSASRPQDRQFILSSKKLLLSDSGFYLCAWSDRDYGYTFGSGTRLTVV.

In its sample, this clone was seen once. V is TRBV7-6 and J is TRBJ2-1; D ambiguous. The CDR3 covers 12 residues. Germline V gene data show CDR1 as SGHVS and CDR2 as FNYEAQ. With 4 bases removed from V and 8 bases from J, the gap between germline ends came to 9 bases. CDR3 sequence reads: CASSSALHEQFF. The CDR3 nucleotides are TGTGCCAGCAGCTCGGCCCTCCATGAGCAGTTCTTC.

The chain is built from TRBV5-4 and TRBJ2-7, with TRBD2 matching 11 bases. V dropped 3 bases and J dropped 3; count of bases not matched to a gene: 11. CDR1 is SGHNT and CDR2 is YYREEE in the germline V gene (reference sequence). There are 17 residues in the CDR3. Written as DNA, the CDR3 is TGTGCCAGCAGCTCCCCCATCGGTACTAGCGGGAGCTACGAGCAGTACTTC. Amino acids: CASSSPIGTSGSYEQYF.